The 25 T cell receptor beta chains presented below share a single source sample, sequenced in a study of identical twins. One entry per CDR3 protein, called by TCRdb with MiXCR from the 5' RACE reads. The table records about 460,000 distinct CDR3 sequences, approximately 15% of them present only once. This sample also belongs to another study, concerning yellow fever vaccine responses in identical twins.

Specimen: CD4+ T cells sorted from blood. The receptor set was obtained from a woman between 18 and 30 years old in good health.

CDR3 DNA: TGTGCTACGCGAGGGGGCTTGTCCTACAATGAGCAGTTCTTC. Its translation is CATRGGLSYNEQFF. This sequence joins TRBV6-1 and TRBJ2-1; 7 bases line up with TRBD1. Germline V gene sequence: CDR1 MNHNS, CDR2 SASEGT. CDR3 size: 14 residues.

This clonotype has a handful of counts. The chain links TRBV7-2 to TRBJ2-5; the D gene is possibly TRBD2 (6 bases). Germline V gene sequence: CDR1 SGHTA, CDR2 FQGNSA. With 1 base removed from V and 2 bases from J, the gap between germline ends came to 11 bases. The CDR3 has 15 amino acids. CDR3 in DNA: TGTGCCAGCAGCTTAGATCTAGCGCAACAAGAGACCCAGTACTTC. It is translated as CASSLDLAQQETQYF.

This clonotype was seen more than once but under ten times. The rearrangement uses TRBV6-2 or TRBV6-3 and TRBJ2-1; tentative D call: TRBD2 (5 bases). Germline V gene lookup returns CDR1 MNHEY and CDR2 SVGEGT. CDR3 length equals 15 residues. Trimming left V 8 bases short and J 0 bases short, with 14 bases between. CDR3 bases: TGTGCCAGCGTTAAGTGGGGAGACTCCTACAATGAGCAGTTCTTC. Translating gives CASVKWGDSYNEQFF.

The chain employs TRBV30 and TRBJ1-1; 9 bases fit TRBD1. The CDR3 has 13 amino acids. J gave up 1 base and V 5 bases, and 2 bases lay outside the gene matches. Germline values: CDR1 GTSNPN, CDR2 SVGIG (reference sequence). CDR3 DNA: TGTGCCTGGGACAGGGGGGGGAACACTGAAGCTTTCTTT. Translating gives CAWDRGGNTEAFF.

This clonotype was recorded a few times. The chain uses TRBV4-2 and TRBJ2-3; D gene ambiguous. V was shortened by 3 bases and J by 5 bases, with 6 bases between the two germline ends. The CDR3 has 12 amino acids. Germline V gene data show CDR1 as LGHNA and CDR2 as YNFKEQ. Written as DNA, the CDR3 is TGTGCCAGCAGCCAGGCTGTAGATACGCAGTATTTT. Amino acids: CASSQAVDTQYF.

V usage is TRBV7-2 and J usage is TRBJ2-3; possibly TRBD1 for D (5 bases). Trimming removed 1 base at V and 8 bases at J, with 16 bases between. CDR3 length equals 15 residues. Germline assignment: CDR1 SGHTA and CDR2 FQGNSA. The CDR3 sequence: CASSLEGAGSGTQYF. The CDR3 DNA reads as TGTGCCAGCAGCTTAGAAGGGGCAGGGTCGGGTACGCAGTATTTT.

V and J are TRBV7-8 and TRBJ2-2; no firm D call. Trimming pared 5 bases from V and 1 base from J, leaving 2 bases between. The CDR3 has 12 residues. Per the germline V gene, CDR1 is SGHVS and CDR2 is FQNEAQ. The CDR3 DNA is TGTGCCAGCAGCATGAACACCGGGGAGCTGTTTTTT. The encoded protein is CASSMNTGELFF.

The chain couples TRBV6-5 to TRBJ1-1, with D possibly TRBD1 on 6 matching bases. From germline, CDR1 is MNHEY and CDR2 SVGAGI. V gave up 2 bases and J gave up 4 bases, with 11 bases separating them. The CDR3 consists of 14 residues. The CDR3 loop is CASSYLTGPTEAFF. CDR3 DNA sequence: TGTGCCAGCAGTTACCTAACAGGGCCCACTGAAGCTTTCTTT.

The table lists this clonotype with many counts. V is TRBV3-1 and J is TRBJ2-7; D is unresolved. The germline CDR1 and CDR2 sequences are LGHDT and YNNKEL (reference sequence). With 3 bases removed from V and 1 base from J, the gap between germline ends came to 7 bases. CDR3 size: 13 residues. The CDR3 DNA reads as TGTGCCAGCAGCCACCAGGCGTCCTACGAGCAGTACTTC. This gives the protein CASSHQASYEQYF.

This clonotype turned up a few times. The V gene is TRBV3-1, the J gene TRBJ2-2; maybe TRBD1 (6 bases). Between the trimmed V and J ends, which lost 4 bases and 3 bases, there was a span of 15 bases. CDR3 size: 16 residues. CDR1 and CDR2 from the germline V gene are LGHDT and YNNKEL (reference sequence). CDR3 coding DNA: TGTGCCAGCAGCCCTTCCGACAGGAAGTACACCGGGGAGCTGTTTTTT. It specifies CASSPSDRKYTGELFF.

The sample holds a few counts of this clonotype. The rearrangement joins TRBV10-2 to TRBJ2-1, with 8 bases fitting TRBD2. Germline CDR1 is WSHSY and CDR2 is SAAADI. This CDR3 is 15 amino acids long. Losses at the gene ends were 6 bases for V and 5 bases for J; bases not matched to a gene: 9. CDR3 protein: CASRGLGGAHNEQFF. The CDR3 DNA reads as TGCGCCAGCAGGGGCCTCGGGGGGGCCCACAATGAGCAGTTCTTC.

This clonotype was found many times. This chain joins TRBV29-1 and TRBJ1-1; D is undetermined. Germline assignment: CDR1 SQVTM and CDR2 ANQGSEA. The germline V and J ends were trimmed by 5 bases and 2 bases, with 9 bases remaining between them. This CDR3 is 12 amino acids long. The CDR3 loop reads CSVTIANTEAFF. CDR3 DNA: TGCAGCGTTACGATTGCAAACACTGAAGCTTTCTTT.

The chain has TRBV6-1 and TRBJ1-4; D remains ambiguous. The CDR3 contains 15 residues. Trimming cost V 5 bases and J 4 bases, with 14 bases left between them. Germline-derived CDR1 and CDR2 are MNHNS and SASEGT. CDR3 loop: CASSPAWALNEKLFF. The CDR3 bases are TGTGCCAGCAGTCCCGCATGGGCCCTTAATGAAAAACTGTTTTTT.

This clonotype was picked up a small number of times. This chain connects TRBV6-5 to TRBJ2-5; 7 bases map to TRBD1. The junction had 0 bases not matched to a gene; V was cut back by 0 bases and J by 2 bases. CDR1 and CDR2 from the germline V gene are MNHEY and SVGAGI. This CDR3 comprises 14 residues. For the CDR3, the DNA is TGTGCCAGCAGTTACTCGACAGGGCAAGAGACCCAGTACTTC. Its translation: CASSYSTGQETQYF.

This clonotype was observed many times. The rearrangement links TRBV5-6 to TRBJ1-6; 8 bases align to TRBD1. The V gene end was trimmed by 4 bases and the J gene end by 6 bases; junction bases not matched to a gene: 6. CDR1 is SGHDT and CDR2 is YYEEEE in the germline V gene. There are 15 residues in the CDR3. This chain's CDR3 is CASSVQGASNSPLHF. As DNA, the CDR3 is TGTGCCAGCAGCGTGCAGGGGGCAAGTAATTCACCCCTCCACTTT.

Written as DNA, the CDR3 is TGTGCCAGCAGCTTAGCTTCAGGACAGGACTTTGGCTACACCTTC. It yields the protein CASSLASGQDFGYTF. V and J are TRBV7-2 and TRBJ1-2, with TRBD1 matching over 7 bases. The CDR3 is 15 residues long. In germline, CDR1 is SGHTA, CDR2 FQGNSA. V shed 0 bases, J shed 7 bases, and the junction held 8 bases outside the gene matches.

This clonotype was seen more than once but under ten times. CDR3 nucleotides: TGCAGCGTCTACTATAACCGGGACAGGGGGGCCTACGAGCAGTACTTC. It yields the protein CSVYYNRDRGAYEQYF. The chain combines TRBV29-1 with TRBJ2-7; 11 bases are a match to TRBD1. V was pared by 6 bases and J by 2 bases, with 12 bases of the junction left unmatched. Germline-derived CDR1 and CDR2 are SQVTM and ANQGSEA. The CDR3 runs 16 residues.

V and J are TRBV27 and TRBJ2-1, with TRBD1 matching over 9 bases. Germline lookup yields CDR1 MNHEY and CDR2 SMNVEV (reference sequence). The CDR3 runs 15 residues. Losses at the gene ends were 6 bases for V and 7 bases for J; bases not matched to a gene: 10. CDR3 region: CASSSRDRAQNEQFF. For the CDR3, the DNA is TGTGCCAGCAGCTCCCGGGACAGGGCACAAAATGAGCAGTTCTTC.

This sequence joins TRBV20-1 and TRBJ2-3; 12 nucleotides line up with TRBD2. Trimming removed 0 bases from V and 5 bases from J; junction bases left unmatched: 6. The germline V gene has CDR1 DFQATT and CDR2 SNEGSKA (reference sequence). This CDR3 comprises 16 residues. The CDR3, as DNA: TGCAGTGCTAGAGATCGCCGACTAGCGGGAGAAGATACGCAGTATTTT. It yields the protein CSARDRRLAGEDTQYF.

The rearrangement links TRBV6-7 to TRBJ2-2; D possibly uses TRBD1 or TRBD2 (5 bases each). TRBV6-7 is an ORF, and what it does is uncertain. The germline V and J ends were trimmed by 7 bases and 5 bases, with 26 bases remaining between them. The CDR3 covers 18 residues. CDR3 DNA: TGTGCCAGCACCTTCCGACGAAGTGGGGGATGGGGGACCGGGGAGCTGTTTTTT. Encoded protein: CASTFRRSGGWGTGELFF.

The chain employs TRBV6-5 and TRBJ2-1, with D perhaps matching TRBD1 or TRBD2 (5 bases each). The CDR3 totals 15 residues. Germline V gives CDR1 MNHEY, CDR2 SVGAGI. V was pared by 2 bases and J by 2 bases, with 10 bases between. The chain's CDR3 is CASSYRGVAYNEQFF. CDR3 in DNA: TGTGCCAGCAGTTACAGAGGGGTTGCCTACAATGAGCAGTTCTTC.

The table lists this clonotype with a few counts. V and J are TRBV12-3 or TRBV12-4 and TRBJ1-4; 7 positions match TRBD1. Germline trimming cut 6 bases from V and 8 bases from J; bases unmatched to any gene: 9. The CDR3 sequence is 14 residues long. CDR3 loop: CASREGGAGEKLFF. The CDR3 coding sequence is TGTGCCAGCAGGGAAGGGGGCGCAGGGGAAAAACTGTTTTTT.

This clonotype was picked up many times. The V gene is TRBV28, the J gene TRBJ2-7; the D gene is possibly TRBD1 (6 bases). The CDR3 totals 13 residues. The germline gives CDR1 MDHEN, CDR2 SYDVKM. Trimming cost V 5 bases and J 8 bases, with 16 bases left between them. The CDR3 bases are TGTGCCAGCAGTCCTCCAGGGACATACAAGCAGTACTTC. Its translation: CASSPPGTYKQYF.

The chain joins TRBV29-1 to TRBJ2-5; 9 bases line up with TRBD2. The germline V gene encodes CDR1 SQVTM and CDR2 ANQGSEA. This CDR3 spans 14 amino acids. The J segment lost 4 bases and the V segment lost 3 bases, leaving 6 bases of the junction unmatched. The CDR3 sequence is CSVEGGRAGETQYF. The CDR3 DNA follows: TGCAGCGTTGAGGGCGGGAGGGCCGGAGAGACCCAGTACTTC.

The rearrangement links TRBV30 to TRBJ1-4; D gene ambiguous. Germline V lookup: CDR1 GTSNPN, CDR2 SVGIG (reference sequence). V was trimmed by 0 bases and J by 8 bases, leaving 4 bases between them. This CDR3 spans 11 amino acids. The CDR3 protein is CAWSVGEKLFF. The CDR3 DNA is TGTGCCTGGAGTGTAGGAGAAAAACTGTTTTTT.